These 6 T cell receptor beta chains were all obtained from the same sample, sequenced in a study of cytomegalovirus exposure and HLA in healthy donors. The PCR had 60 Vbeta and 13 Jbeta primers. Assay: immunoSEQ multiplex PCR; the TCRdb copy retains only in-frame clones and omits some. In the table there are about 190,000 clones, approximately 79% of which are singletons. The sequenced sample consisted of PBMCs. These receptor sequences come from a woman aged 18-30 years in good health and CMV-seronegative.

This clone was counted a single time. This chain links TRBV27 with TRBJ2-5; D unresolved. Germline CDR1 and CDR2: MNHEY and SMNVEV (reference sequence). V was clipped by 5 bases and J by 7 bases, with 8 bases between them. The CDR3 is made up of 11 amino acids. For the CDR3, the DNA is TGTGCCAGCAGTCTCAGAGGGACCCAGTACTTC. This codes for CASSLRGTQYF.

This chain uses TRBV19 with TRBJ2-5, with TRBD2 matching over 11 bases. CDR3 length: 15 amino acids. The V segment lost 4 bases and the J segment 2 bases; nucleotides outside the gene matches: 3. Germline V CDR1 and CDR2: LNHDA, SQIVND (reference sequence). CDR3: CASSNIAGGQETQYF. CDR3 sequence (DNA): TGTGCCAGTAGTAATATAGCGGGGGGGCAAGAGACCCAGTACTTC.

The chain recombines TRBV28 with TRBJ2-7; a possible D gene is TRBD2 (6 bases). CDR1 and CDR2 from the germline V gene are MDHEN and SYDVKM. Trimming removed 1 base from V and 3 bases from J, with 10 bases in between. CDR3 length: 14 amino acids. CDR3 region: CASSLLAEVYEQYF. The CDR3, as DNA: TGTGCCAGCAGTTTATTAGCGGAGGTCTACGAGCAGTACTTC.

The rearrangement uses TRBV4-2 and TRBJ1-4; D may be TRBD1 (5 bases). There are 15 residues in the CDR3. Trimming took off 3 bases at V and 8 bases at J, with 16 bases between the two ends. Looked up from germline, CDR1 is LGHNA and CDR2 is YNFKEQ. The chain's CDR3 is CASSQPTAVNEKLFF. The CDR3 nucleotides read TGTGCCAGCAGCCAGCCGACAGCCGTCAACGAAAAACTGTTTTTT.

The chain links TRBV7-8 to TRBJ2-7; TRBD2 agrees at 10 bases. The germline CDR1 and CDR2 sequences are SGHVS and FQNEAQ. With V trimmed by 2 bases and J by 3 bases, 7 bases remained unmatched. The CDR3 is 16 residues long. CDR3 nucleotide sequence: TGTGCCAGCAGCTTAACTGCTAGCGGGAGTGTCTACGAGCAGTACTTC. Translated, it gives CASSLTASGSVYEQYF.

CDR3 bases: TGTGCCAGCAGCGTCTCTCCGGTCGTTTATGGCTACACCTTC. It yields the protein CASSVSPVVYGYTF. V and J are TRBV9 and TRBJ1-2; D uncertain. This CDR3 region has 14 residues. Germline loops: CDR1 SGDLS, CDR2 YYNGEE. The germline V and J ends were trimmed by 2 bases and 5 bases, with 13 bases remaining between them.